These T cell receptor beta chains were read from a single sample in a study of blood T cell repertoires in COVID-19. The protocol was immunoSEQ multiplex PCR, while the TCRdb copy is restricted to in-frame clones and leaves out a portion. The table lists some 83,000 clones, around 80% of them singletons. Sequenced input: peripheral blood. The receptor set was obtained from a man in his 60s with active or convalescent COVID-19. Both conserved end residues are trimmed from each CDR3.

j_call v_call cdr3_aa
TRBJ2-2 TRBV7-3 ASSPYLATGELF
TRBJ1-1 TRBV27 ASSLYGQRNTEAF
TRBJ1-1 TRBV3-1/TRBV3-2 ASSQGDRANTEAF
TRBJ2-7 TRBV4-2 ASSQASRGGYEQY
TRBJ2-1 TRBV2 ASRRVAYYDNEQF
TRBJ2-5 TRBV18 ASSPRRAETQY
TRBJ2-2 TRBV7-2 ASSVGLAGVGGELF
TRBJ1-2 TRBV19 ASSPLLDTSHT
TRBJ2-5 TRBV7-9 ASSPPSEAQY
TRBJ2-6 TRBV4-1 ASSQEGAGGANVLT
TRBJ2-1 TRBV7-8 ASSRPRGAASNEQF
TRBJ1-1 TRBV11-2 ASSLGQGTPKAF
TRBJ2-7 TRBV20-1 SASIRTGEYEQY
TRBJ2-3 TRBV4-1 ASSQEPGTGRDRY